The present T cell receptor (beta chain) was sequenced within a study of T cells expressing NK-cell markers. About the research overall: CD3+CD56+NKG2C+, CD3+CD56+NKG2C- and CD3+CD56-NKG2C+ T cells, once sorted, supplied the TCR beta repertoires. General observations from the study: More than 5 donors carried dominant NKG2C+ clonotypes that made up about 1.0-7.0% of their CD8+ T cells. One observes that, in a handful of donors, these clonotypes were also the leading ones within the CD3+CD56-NKG2C+ fraction.

Germline V gives CDR1 SGHTA, CDR2 FQGNSA. This CDR3 has 13 residues. A word on this clonotype: Its cognate antigen is unknown.

TCRdb derives one entry per CDR3 protein from the 5' RACE reads, leaving out DNA. Recorded for this sample: about 450,000 distinct CDR3 sequences. The TCR sequence derives from a woman between 18 and 70 years old in good health. The V and J genes are TRBV7-2 and TRBJ1-3. Sample: blood T cells: a sorted CD56 or NKG2C T cell subset, CD4+ or CD8+ T cells, or bulk PBMC T cells (not recorded which). The CDR3: CASTSDSGNTIYF.